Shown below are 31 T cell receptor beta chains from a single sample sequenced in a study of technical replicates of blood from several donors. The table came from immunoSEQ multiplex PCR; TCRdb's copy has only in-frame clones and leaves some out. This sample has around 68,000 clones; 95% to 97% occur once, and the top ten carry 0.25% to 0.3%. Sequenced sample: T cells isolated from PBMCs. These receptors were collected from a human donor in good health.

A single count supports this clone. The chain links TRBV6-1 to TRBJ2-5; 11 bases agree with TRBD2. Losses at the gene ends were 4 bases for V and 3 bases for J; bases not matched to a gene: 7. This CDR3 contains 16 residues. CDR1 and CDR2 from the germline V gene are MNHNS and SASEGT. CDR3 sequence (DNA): TGTGCCAGCAGTGGGAAACTACTAGCGGGAGAAGAGACCCAGTACTTC. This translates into CASSGKLLAGEETQYF.

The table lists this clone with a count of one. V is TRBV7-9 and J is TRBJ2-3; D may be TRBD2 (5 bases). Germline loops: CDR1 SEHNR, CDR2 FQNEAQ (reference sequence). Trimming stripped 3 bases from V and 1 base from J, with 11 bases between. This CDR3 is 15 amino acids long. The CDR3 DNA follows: TGTGCCAGCAGCTTTGTACTAGTGGGCACAGATACGCAGTATTTT. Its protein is CASSFVLVGTDTQYF. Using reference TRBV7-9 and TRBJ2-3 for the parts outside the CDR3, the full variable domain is DTGVSQNPRHKITKRGQNVTFRCDPISEHNRLYWYRQTLGQGPEFLTYFQNEAQLEKSRLLSDRFSAERPKGSFSTLEIQRTEQGDSAMYLCASSFVLVGTDTQYFGPGTRLTVL.

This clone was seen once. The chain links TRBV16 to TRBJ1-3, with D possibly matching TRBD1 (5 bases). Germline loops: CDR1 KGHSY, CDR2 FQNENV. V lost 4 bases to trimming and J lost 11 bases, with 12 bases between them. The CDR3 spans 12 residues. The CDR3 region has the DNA TGTGCCAGCAGCCCGGACAATCCGGCCATATATTTT. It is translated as CASSPDNPAIYF. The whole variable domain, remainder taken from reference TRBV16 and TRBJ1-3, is GEEVAQTPKHLVRGEGQKAKLYCAPIKGHSYVFWYQQVLKNEFKFLISFQNENVFDETGMPKERFSAKCLPNSPCSLEIQATKLEDSAVYFCASSPDNPAIYFGEGSWLTVV.

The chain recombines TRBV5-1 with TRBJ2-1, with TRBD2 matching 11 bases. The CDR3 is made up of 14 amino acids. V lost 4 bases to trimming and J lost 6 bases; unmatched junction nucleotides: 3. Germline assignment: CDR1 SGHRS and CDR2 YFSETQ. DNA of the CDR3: TGCGCCAGCAGCGAGCTAGCGGGAGGCAATGAGCAGTTCTTC. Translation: CASSELAGGNEQFF.

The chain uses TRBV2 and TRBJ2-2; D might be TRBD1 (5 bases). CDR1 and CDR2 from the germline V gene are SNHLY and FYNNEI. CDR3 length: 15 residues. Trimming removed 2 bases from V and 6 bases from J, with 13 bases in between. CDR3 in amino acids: CASSEIREGPGELFF. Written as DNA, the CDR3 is TGTGCCAGCAGTGAAATCAGGGAAGGGCCCGGGGAGCTGTTTTTT.

The CDR3 nucleotides are TGTGCCATCAGGGACAGGGTTAATCCCACAGATACGCAGTATTTT. This translates into CAIRDRVNPTDTQYF. V gene TRBV10-3 combines with J gene TRBJ2-3; TRBD1 agrees at 8 bases. The CDR3 contains 15 residues. Germline trimming cut 6 bases from V and 2 bases from J; bases unmatched to any gene: 7. Germline V CDR1 and CDR2: ENHRY, SYGVKD.

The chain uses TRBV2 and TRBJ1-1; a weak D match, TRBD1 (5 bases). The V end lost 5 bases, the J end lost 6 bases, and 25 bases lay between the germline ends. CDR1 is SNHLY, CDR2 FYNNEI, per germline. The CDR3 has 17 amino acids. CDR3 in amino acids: CASSRTSRDWWPSEAFF. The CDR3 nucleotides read TGTGCCAGCAGTCGAACTAGTCGGGACTGGTGGCCCTCTGAAGCTTTCTTT.

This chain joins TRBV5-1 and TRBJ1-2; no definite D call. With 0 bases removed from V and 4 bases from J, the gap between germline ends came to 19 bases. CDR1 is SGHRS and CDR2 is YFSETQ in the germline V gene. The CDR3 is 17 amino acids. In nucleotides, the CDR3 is TGCGCCAGCAGCTTGGAGCCGCTGCGGGTCGGAATCTATGGCTACACCTTC. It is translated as CASSLEPLRVGIYGYTF.

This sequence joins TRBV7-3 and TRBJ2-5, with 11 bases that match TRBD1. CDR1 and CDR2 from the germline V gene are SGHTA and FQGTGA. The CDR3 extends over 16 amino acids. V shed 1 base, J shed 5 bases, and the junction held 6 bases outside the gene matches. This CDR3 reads CASSLMGQGGSETQYF. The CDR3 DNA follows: TGTGCCAGCAGCTTAATGGGACAGGGGGGATCGGAGACCCAGTACTTC.

CDR3 nucleotide sequence: TGCGCCAGCACCTCCTCCTCCAGCTCCTACAATGAGCAGTTCTTC. This encodes CASTSSSSSYNEQFF. The chain links TRBV5-1 to TRBJ2-1; no clear D gene. CDR1 is SGHRS, CDR2 YFSETQ, per germline. The CDR3 is made up of 15 amino acids. V was trimmed by 6 bases and J by 0 bases, leaving 13 bases between them.

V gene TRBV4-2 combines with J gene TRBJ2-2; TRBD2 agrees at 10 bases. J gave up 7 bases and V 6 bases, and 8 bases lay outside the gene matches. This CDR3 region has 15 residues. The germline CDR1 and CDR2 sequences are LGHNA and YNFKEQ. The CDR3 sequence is CASRSGTSVNGELFF. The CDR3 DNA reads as TGTGCCAGCAGGTCCGGGACTAGCGTTAACGGGGAGCTGTTTTTT.

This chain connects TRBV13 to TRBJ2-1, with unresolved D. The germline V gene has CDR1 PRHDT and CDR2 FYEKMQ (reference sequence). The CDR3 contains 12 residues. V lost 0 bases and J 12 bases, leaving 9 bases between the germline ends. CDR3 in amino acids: CASSLGYFGQFF. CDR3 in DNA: TGTGCCAGCAGCTTAGGTTATTTCGGGCAGTTCTTC.

The chain's CDR3 is CASTKWGDSNQPQHF. CDR3 nucleotides: TGTGCCAGCACCAAGTGGGGGGATAGCAATCAGCCCCAGCATTTT. This sequence joins TRBV13 and TRBJ1-5, with D possibly being TRBD1 (5 bases). V was pared by 7 bases and J by 0 bases, with 13 bases between. Germline V CDR1 and CDR2: PRHDT, FYEKMQ (reference sequence). The CDR3 covers 15 residues.

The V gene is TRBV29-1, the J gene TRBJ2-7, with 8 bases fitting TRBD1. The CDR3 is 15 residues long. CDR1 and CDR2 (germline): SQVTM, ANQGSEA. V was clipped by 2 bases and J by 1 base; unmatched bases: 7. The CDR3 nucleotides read TGCAGCGTTGAATCCCCGGACAGGGCGTCCTACGAGCAGTACTTC. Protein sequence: CSVESPDRASYEQYF.

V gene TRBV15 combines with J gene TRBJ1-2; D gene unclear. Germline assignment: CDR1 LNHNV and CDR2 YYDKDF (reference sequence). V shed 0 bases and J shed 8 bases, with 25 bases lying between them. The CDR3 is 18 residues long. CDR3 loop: CATSREYGVNGISGGYTF. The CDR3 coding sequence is TGTGCCACCAGCAGAGAATACGGGGTAAACGGTATTTCAGGCGGCTACACCTTC. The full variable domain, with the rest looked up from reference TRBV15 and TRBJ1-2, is DAMVIQNPRYQVTQFGKPVTLSCSQTLNHNVMYWYQQKSSQAPKLLFHYYDKDFNNEADTPDNFQSRRPNTSFCFLDIRSPGLGDTAMYLCATSREYGVNGISGGYTFGSGTRLTVV.

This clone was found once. CDR3 in DNA: TGTGCCAGCAGCTTAGCCTGGCGGGGGCGCGACTACACCTTC. It translates to CASSLAWRGRDYTF. The chain carries TRBV7-8 and TRBJ1-2; weak D call: TRBD1 (6 bases). Trimming removed 0 bases at V and 10 bases at J, with 15 bases between. Per the germline V gene, CDR1 is SGHVS and CDR2 is FQNEAQ. CDR3 length: 14 amino acids.

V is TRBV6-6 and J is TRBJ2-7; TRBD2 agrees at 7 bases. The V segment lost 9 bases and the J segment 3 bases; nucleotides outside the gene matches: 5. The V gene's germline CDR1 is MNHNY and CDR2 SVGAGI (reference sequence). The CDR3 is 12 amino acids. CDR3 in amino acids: CASGAGDYEQYF. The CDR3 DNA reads TGTGCCAGTGGGGCGGGGGACTACGAGCAGTACTTC.

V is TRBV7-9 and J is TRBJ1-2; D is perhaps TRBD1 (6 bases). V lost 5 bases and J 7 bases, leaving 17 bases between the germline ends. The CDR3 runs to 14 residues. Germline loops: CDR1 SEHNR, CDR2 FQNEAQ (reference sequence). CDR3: CASSQTTGNRGYTF. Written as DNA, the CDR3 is TGTGCCAGCAGCCAAACAACAGGGAATCGTGGCTACACCTTC.

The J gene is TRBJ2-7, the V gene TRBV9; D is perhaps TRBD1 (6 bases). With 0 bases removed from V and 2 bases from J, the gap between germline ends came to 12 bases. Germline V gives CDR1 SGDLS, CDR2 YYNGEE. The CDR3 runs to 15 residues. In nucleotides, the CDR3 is TGTGCCAGCAGCGTAGGGACAGCATCAACCTACGAGCAGTACTTC. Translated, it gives CASSVGTASTYEQYF.

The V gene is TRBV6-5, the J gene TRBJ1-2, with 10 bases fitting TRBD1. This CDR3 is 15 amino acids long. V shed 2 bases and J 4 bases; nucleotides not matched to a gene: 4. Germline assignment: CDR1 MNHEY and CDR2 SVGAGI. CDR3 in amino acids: CASSYRTGGIYGYTF. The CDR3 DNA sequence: TGTGCCAGCAGTTACCGGACAGGGGGAATCTATGGCTACACCTTC.

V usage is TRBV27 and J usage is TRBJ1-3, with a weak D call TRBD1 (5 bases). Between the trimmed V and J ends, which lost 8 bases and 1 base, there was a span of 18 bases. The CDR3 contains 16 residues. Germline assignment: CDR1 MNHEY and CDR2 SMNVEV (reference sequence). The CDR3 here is CASSPGALGSGNTIYF. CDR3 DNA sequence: TGTGCCAGCTCCCCTGGGGCGCTCGGGTCTGGAAACACCATATATTTT.

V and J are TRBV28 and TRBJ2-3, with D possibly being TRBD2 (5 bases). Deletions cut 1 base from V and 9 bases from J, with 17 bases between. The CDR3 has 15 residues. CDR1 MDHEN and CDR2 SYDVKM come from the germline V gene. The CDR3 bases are TGTGCCAGCAGTTTATCTAGCAGTTCGTTTGACACGCAGTATTTT. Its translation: CASSLSSSSFDTQYF.

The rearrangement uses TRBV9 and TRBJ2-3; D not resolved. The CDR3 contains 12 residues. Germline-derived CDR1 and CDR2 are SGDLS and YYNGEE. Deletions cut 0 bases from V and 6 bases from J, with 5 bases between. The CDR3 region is CASSVGRDTQYF. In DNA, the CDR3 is TGTGCCAGCAGCGTAGGGCGGGATACGCAGTATTTT.

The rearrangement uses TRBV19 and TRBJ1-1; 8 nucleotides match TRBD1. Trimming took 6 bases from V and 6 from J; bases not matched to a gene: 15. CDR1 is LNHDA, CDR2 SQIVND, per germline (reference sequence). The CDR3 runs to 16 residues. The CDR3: CASSPRRQGLGSEAFF. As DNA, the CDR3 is TGTGCCAGTAGCCCCCGCCGACAGGGGTTAGGCTCTGAAGCTTTCTTT. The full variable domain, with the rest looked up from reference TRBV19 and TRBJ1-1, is DGGITQSPKYLFRKEGQNVTLSCEQNLNHDAMYWYRQDPGQGLRLIYYSQIVNDFQKGDIAEGYSVSREKKESFPLTVTSAQKNPTAFYLCASSPRRQGLGSEAFFGQGTRLTVV.

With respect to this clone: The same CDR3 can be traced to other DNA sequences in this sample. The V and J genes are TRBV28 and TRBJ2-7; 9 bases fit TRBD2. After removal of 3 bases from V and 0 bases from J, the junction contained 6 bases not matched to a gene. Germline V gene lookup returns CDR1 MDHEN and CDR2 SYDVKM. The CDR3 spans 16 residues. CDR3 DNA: TGTGCCAGCAGTTTCTCACTAGCGGGTCTCTCCTACGAGCAGTACTTC. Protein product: CASSFSLAGLSYEQYF.

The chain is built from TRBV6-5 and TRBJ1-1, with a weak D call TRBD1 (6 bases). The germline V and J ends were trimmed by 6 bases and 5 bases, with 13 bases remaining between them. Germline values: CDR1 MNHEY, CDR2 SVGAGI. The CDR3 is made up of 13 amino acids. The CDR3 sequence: CASSNIQGTEAFF. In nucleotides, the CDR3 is TGTGCCAGCAGCAATATACAGGGAACTGAAGCTTTCTTT.

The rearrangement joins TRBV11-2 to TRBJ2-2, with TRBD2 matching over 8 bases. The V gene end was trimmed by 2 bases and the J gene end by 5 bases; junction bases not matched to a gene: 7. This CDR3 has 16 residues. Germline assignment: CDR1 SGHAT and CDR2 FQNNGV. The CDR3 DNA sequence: TGTGCCAGCAGCTTATTAAGGGCTAGCGGGACCGGGGAGCTGTTTTTT. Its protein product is CASSLLRASGTGELFF.

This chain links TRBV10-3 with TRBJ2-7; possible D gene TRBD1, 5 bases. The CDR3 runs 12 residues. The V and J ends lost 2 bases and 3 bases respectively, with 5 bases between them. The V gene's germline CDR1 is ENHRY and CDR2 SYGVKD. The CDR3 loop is CAISEQGYEQYF. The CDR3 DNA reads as TGTGCCATCAGTGAGCAGGGCTACGAGCAGTACTTC.

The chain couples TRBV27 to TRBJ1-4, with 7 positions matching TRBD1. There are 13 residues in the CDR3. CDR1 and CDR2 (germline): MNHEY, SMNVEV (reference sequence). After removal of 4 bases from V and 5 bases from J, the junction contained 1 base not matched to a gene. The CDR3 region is CASSSQGNEKLFF. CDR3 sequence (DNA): TGTGCCAGCAGTTCACAGGGGAATGAAAAACTGTTTTTT.

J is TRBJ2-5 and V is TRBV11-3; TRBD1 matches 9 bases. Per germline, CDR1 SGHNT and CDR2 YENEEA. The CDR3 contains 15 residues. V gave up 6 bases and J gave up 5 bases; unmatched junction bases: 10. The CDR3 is CASSKTGTGLETQYF. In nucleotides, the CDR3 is TGTGCCAGCAGTAAAACCGGGACAGGGTTGGAGACCCAGTACTTC.

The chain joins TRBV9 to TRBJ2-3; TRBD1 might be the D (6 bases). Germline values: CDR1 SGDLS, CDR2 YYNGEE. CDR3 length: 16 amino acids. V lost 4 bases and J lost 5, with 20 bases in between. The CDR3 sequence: CASSKASAGVLDTQYF. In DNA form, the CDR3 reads TGTGCCAGCAGCAAGGCATCGGCAGGGGTGTTAGATACGCAGTATTTT.